The 17 T cell receptor beta chains reported below all come from one sample, sequenced in a study of cytomegalovirus exposure and HLA in healthy donors. PCR used 60 Vbeta primers and 13 Jbeta primers. Data came from immunoSEQ multiplex PCR; TCRdb stores just in-frame clones and leaves some out. The sample has some 67,000 clones. The specimen was PBMCs. The receptors shown here come from a woman under 40 in good health and CMV-seronegative.

This chain joins TRBV14 and TRBJ1-6; TRBD1 matches 9 bases. Trimming cost V 4 bases and J 4 bases; bases outside gene matches: 2. Germline CDR1 is SGHDN and CDR2 is FVKESK. The CDR3 spans 15 residues. CDR3 DNA sequence: TGTGCCAGCAGCCTGGACAGGGGTTATAATTCACCCCTCCACTTT. Translation gives CASSLDRGYNSPLHF. The whole variable domain, remainder taken from reference TRBV14 and TRBJ1-6, is EAGVTQFPSHSVIEKGQTVTLRCDPISGHDNLYWYRRVMGKEIKFLLHFVKESKQDESGMPNNRFLAERTGGTYSTLKVQPAELEDSGVYFCASSLDRGYNSPLHFGNGTRLTVT.

This sequence joins TRBV9 and TRBJ1-2, with 8 bases lining up with TRBD1. There are 15 residues in the CDR3. CDR1 and CDR2 (germline): SGDLS, YYNGEE. V was pared by 0 bases and J by 8 bases, with 9 bases of the junction left unmatched. In DNA, the CDR3 is TGTGCCAGCAGCGTAGAGACAGGGGCCACTATGGGCTACACCTTC. It translates to CASSVETGATMGYTF.

The chain links TRBV5-1 to TRBJ2-2; 9 bases line up with TRBD1. The V gene end was trimmed by 4 bases and the J gene end by 1 base; junction bases not matched to a gene: 2. The CDR3 length is 15 residues. Germline V gives CDR1 SGHRS, CDR2 YFSETQ. In nucleotides, the CDR3 is TGCGCCAGCAGCGGGGACAGGGTGAACACCGGGGAGCTGTTTTTT. It codes for CASSGDRVNTGELFF. Full variable domain (rest looked up from reference TRBV5-1 and TRBJ2-2): KAGVTQTPRYLIKTRGQQVTLSCSPISGHRSVSWYQQTPGQGLQFLFEYFSETQRNKGNFPGRFSGRQFSNSRSEMNVSTLELGDSALYLCASSGDRVNTGELFFGEGSRLTVL.

This chain connects TRBV5-6 to TRBJ1-2; 10 positions match TRBD1. The germline V gene encodes CDR1 SGHDT and CDR2 YYEEEE. The CDR3 runs 16 residues. With V trimmed by 3 bases and J by 3 bases, 8 bases remained unmatched. The CDR3 loop reads CASSSSRDRGYYGYTF. The CDR3 DNA reads as TGTGCCAGCAGCTCGTCCCGGGACAGGGGTTACTATGGCTACACCTTC. The variable domain in full, with the rest retrieved from reference TRBV5-6 and TRBJ1-2, is DAGVTQSPTHLIKTRGQQVTLRCSPKSGHDTVSWYQQALGQGPQFIFQYYEEEERQRGNFPDRFSGHQFPNYSSELNVNALLLGDSALYLCASSSSRDRGYYGYTFGSGTRLTVV.

V usage is TRBV10-2 and J usage is TRBJ1-2, with TRBD1 identical over 10 bases. Trimming at V came to 6 bases and at J to 0 bases, leaving 1 base not matched to a gene. The CDR3 is made up of 14 amino acids. Germline lookup yields CDR1 WSHSY and CDR2 SAAADI. DNA of the CDR3: TGCGCCAGCAGCGGACAGGGGGCTAACTATGGCTACACCTTC. Translated, it gives CASSGQGANYGYTF.

This chain uses TRBV7-2 with TRBJ2-7; the D is unclear. CDR1 is SGHTA and CDR2 is FQGNSA in the germline V gene. The CDR3 is 15 residues long. Trimming took 1 base from V and 12 from J, leaving 22 bases between them. CDR3 coding DNA: TGTGCCAGCAGCTTAGATGGTGGCCCGACTGTTAGGCGGTACTTC. It specifies CASSLDGGPTVRRYF.

The V and J genes are TRBV6-4 and TRBJ2-3, with D maybe TRBD2 (6 bases). The CDR3 has 13 residues. With 6 bases removed from V and 6 bases from J, the gap between germline ends came to 13 bases. In germline, CDR1 is MRHNA, CDR2 SNTAGT. CDR3 amino acids: CASSVFAGDTQYF. The CDR3 DNA reads TGTGCCAGCAGCGTTTTCGCGGGGGATACGCAGTATTTT.

The CDR3 loop is CASSRQHGGDEQYF. CDR3 nucleotide sequence: TGTGCCAGCTCACGGCAACACGGGGGAGACGAGCAGTACTTC. The V call is TRBV18, the J call TRBJ2-7, with D possibly being TRBD2 (6 bases). CDR3 length: 14 amino acids. Germline V gives CDR1 KGHSH, CDR2 LQKENI. The V end was cut by 4 bases, the J end by 5 bases, with 15 bases between.

The V gene is TRBV28, the J gene TRBJ1-1; maybe TRBD1 (6 bases). V lost 6 bases to trimming and J lost 4 bases, with 12 bases between them. This CDR3 is 13 amino acids long. Germline lookup yields CDR1 MDHEN and CDR2 SYDVKM. The CDR3 reads CASRRTASTEAFF. CDR3 bases: TGTGCCAGCAGGAGGACAGCCAGCACTGAAGCTTTCTTT.

This chain links TRBV5-1 with TRBJ1-2; 8 bases align to TRBD1. Losses at the gene ends were 2 bases for V and 5 bases for J; bases not matched to a gene: 8. From germline, CDR1 is SGHRS and CDR2 YFSETQ. This CDR3 is 15 amino acids long. CDR3 nucleotide sequence: TGCGCCAGCAGCTTTGACAGGGGAGATTGGTATGGCTACACCTTC. It translates to CASSFDRGDWYGYTF.

This chain links TRBV6-1 with TRBJ2-5; 8 bases map to TRBD1. The end of the DNA is better explained by TRBJ2-7, so the J call may be wrong. CDR3 length: 14 amino acids. From germline, CDR1 is MNHNS and CDR2 SASEGT. The CDR3 region is CASSGPGQVYEQYF. CDR3 in DNA: TGTGCCAGCAGTGGGCCGGGACAGGTCTACGAGCAGTACTTC.

The chain has TRBV7-9 and TRBJ1-4; D not certain. This CDR3 is 15 amino acids long. CDR1 is SEHNR, CDR2 FQNEAQ, per germline (reference sequence). V was cut by 3 bases and J by 2 bases, with 10 bases left in between. The CDR3 region has the DNA TGTGCCAGCAGCTTCCTGGCGGGCACTAATGAAAAACTGTTTTTT. Protein: CASSFLAGTNEKLFF.

This rearrangement joins TRBV5-8 to TRBJ2-7, with 8 bases aligning to TRBD1. Germline CDR1 reads SGHTS; CDR2 reads YDEGEE. The ends lost 1 base at V and 6 bases at J; junction bases unmatched: 18. The CDR3 length is 18 residues. As DNA, the CDR3 is TGTGCCAGCAGCTTGTCCCTTCGGACAGGGCCTCAAGCCTTCGAGCAGTACTTC. Amino acid sequence: CASSLSLRTGPQAFEQYF.

The CDR3, as DNA: TGCGCCAGCAGCTTTCAGGGGGGTAGTGGCTACACCTTC. Translating it yields CASSFQGGSGYTF. The chain has TRBV5-1 and TRBJ1-2; 7 bases line up with TRBD1. This CDR3 is 13 amino acids long. The V gene's germline CDR1 is SGHRS and CDR2 YFSETQ. The V segment lost 2 bases and the J segment 7 bases; nucleotides outside the gene matches: 5.

In the case of this clone: One junction end disagrees with the germline gene, perhaps due to a read error. The gene calls are TRBV4-2 and TRBJ2-3; TRBD1 matches at 8 bases. Per the germline V gene, CDR1 is LGHNA and CDR2 is YNFKEQ. The CDR3 is 16 amino acids. CDR3 DNA: TGTGCCAGCACCCAAGATGCAACAGGGGGTCCAGATACGCAGTATTTT. This gives the protein CASTQDATGGPDTQYF.

The chain recombines TRBV10-3 with TRBJ1-4; 7 nucleotides agree with TRBD1. The CDR3 has 15 residues. Germline V lookup: CDR1 ENHRY, CDR2 SYGVKD. Unmatched junction bases numbered 4, after V lost 4 bases and J lost 2 bases. CDR3 nucleotides: TGTGCCATCAGTGCAGGGGGGACGACTAATGAAAAACTGTTTTTT. Its translation is CAISAGGTTNEKLFF.

V usage is TRBV23-1 and J usage is TRBJ1-6; 7 nucleotides agree with TRBD1. TRBV23-1 is classed as an ORF, of uncertain function. Germline trimming cut 7 bases from V and 9 bases from J; bases unmatched to any gene: 12. This CDR3 has 15 residues. CDR3 amino acids: CASISTTGEGSPLHF. The CDR3 bases are TGCGCCAGCATTTCGACCACAGGGGAAGGTTCACCCCTCCACTTT.